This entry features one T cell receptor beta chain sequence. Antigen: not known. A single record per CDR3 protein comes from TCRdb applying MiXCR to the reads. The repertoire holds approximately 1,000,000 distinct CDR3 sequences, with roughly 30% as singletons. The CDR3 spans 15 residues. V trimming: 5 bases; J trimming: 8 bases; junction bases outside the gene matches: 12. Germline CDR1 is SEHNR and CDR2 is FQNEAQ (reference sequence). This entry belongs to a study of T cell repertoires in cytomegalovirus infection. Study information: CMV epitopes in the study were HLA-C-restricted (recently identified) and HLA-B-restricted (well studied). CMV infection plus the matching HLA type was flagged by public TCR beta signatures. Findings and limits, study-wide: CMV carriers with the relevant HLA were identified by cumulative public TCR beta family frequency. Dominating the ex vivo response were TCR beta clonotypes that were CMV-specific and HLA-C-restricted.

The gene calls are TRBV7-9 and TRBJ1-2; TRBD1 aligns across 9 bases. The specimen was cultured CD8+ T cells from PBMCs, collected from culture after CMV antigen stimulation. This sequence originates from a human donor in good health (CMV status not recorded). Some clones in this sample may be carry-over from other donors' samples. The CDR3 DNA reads TGTGCCAGCAGCCCGGGACAGGGCGCAACTGGAGGCTACACCTTC. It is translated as CASSPGQGATGGYTF. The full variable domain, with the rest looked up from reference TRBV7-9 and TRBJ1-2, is DTGVSQNPRHKITKRGQNVTFRCDPISEHNRLYWYRQTLGQGPEFLTYFQNEAQLEKSRLLSDRFSAERPKGSFSTLEIQRTEQGDSAMYLCASSPGQGATGGYTFGSGTRLTVV.